This TCR beta chain appears in the sequencing data of a study of OX40 agonist ivuxolimab in advanced cancers. The assay was immunoSEQ multiplex PCR, and TCRdb's table has in-frame clones only and misses some. The sample includes 60,000 to 70,000 clones, 80% of them seen just once. Material: CD4+ or CD8+ T cells sorted from blood, obtained in a trial of the OX40 agonist ivuxolimab. This TCR was recovered from an adult with an advanced solid tumor such as melanoma, head and neck, liver or kidney cancer.

The CDR3 DNA sequence: TGTGCCAGCAGCCCGACTAGCGGGGGGGCTTCGAGAGAGACCCAGTACTTC. This codes for CASSPTSGGASRETQYF. J is TRBJ2-5 and V is TRBV7-6; 14 bases match TRBD2. This CDR3 region has 17 residues. V shed 5 bases and J 4 bases; nucleotides not matched to a gene: 9. Looked up from germline, CDR1 is SGHVS and CDR2 is FNYEAQ.